The source of this T cell receptor beta chain is a study of T cells in Graves' hyperthyroidism and ophthalmopathy. Points on this clonotype: Its antigen is currently unknown.

CDR3 length equals 13 residues. From germline, CDR1 is MGHRA and CDR2 YSYEKL. The V end was cut by 3 bases, the J end by 4 bases, with 7 bases between. RNA transcripts provided the source from which TCR beta CDR3 regions were amplified. First-round RT-PCR of the TCR CDR3 relied on the HTBI primer set. Via MiXCR, TCRdb re-called the multiplex PCR reads, giving one row per CDR3 protein. Here the sample spans roughly 500,000 distinct CDR3 sequences, approximately 24% being singletons. Ophthalmopathy cases scored 3 or more on the Clinical Activity Score and 4 or more on NOSPECS grade, with duration below 3 months. Regarding the study as a whole: Blood held most thyroid clonotypes expanded above 0.001 frequency. A model using 13 V-J features told ophthalmopathy apart from stable hyperthyroidism.

This receptor was taken from a woman aged 30 to 39 with Graves' ophthalmopathy. The sequencing input was blood. The chain couples TRBV4-1 to TRBJ1-5; D is uncertain. CDR3 bases: TGCGCCAGCAGCCATATCGGAAATCAGCCCCAGCATTTT. Translated: CASSHIGNQPQHF.